These 3 T cell receptor beta chains originate from one sample sequenced in a study of long-term antiretroviral therapy in people with HIV. The assay, immunoSEQ v3.0, was run at survey level. The repertoire was sequenced with immunoSEQ multiplex PCR; TCRdb's copy has only in-frame clones and lacks some. The sample records roughly 24,000 clones, over 65% being singletons. The sequencing used unsorted PBMCs, collected roughly 4.8 years after starting antiretroviral therapy. Receptors were obtained from a middle-aged man with HIV.

The chain couples TRBV2 to TRBJ1-5, with 7 positions matching TRBD1. Germline V CDR1 and CDR2: SNHLY, FYNNEI. CDR3 length equals 13 residues. V trimming: 10 bases; J trimming: 3 bases; junction bases outside the gene matches: 6. The CDR3 protein is CATRTGTNQPQHF. Here the CDR3 DNA reads TGTGCCACCAGGACAGGCACCAATCAGCCCCAGCATTTT.

The chain carries TRBV6-5 and TRBJ2-5; D remains ambiguous. The CDR3 extends over 15 amino acids. Germline loops: CDR1 MNHEY, CDR2 SVGAGI. V was pared by 2 bases and J by 5 bases, with 15 bases between. The CDR3 reads CASSYGSQSWETQYF. In DNA, the CDR3 is TGTGCCAGCAGTTACGGGTCCCAATCCTGGGAGACCCAGTACTTC.

V and J are TRBV7-2 and TRBJ1-6; weak D call: TRBD1 (5 bases). Looked up from germline, CDR1 is SGHTA and CDR2 is FQGNSA. V was trimmed by 10 bases and J by 7 bases, leaving 20 bases between them. This CDR3 spans 15 amino acids. The CDR3 loop is CATCLVEGANSPLHF. CDR3 in DNA: TGTGCCACCTGCCTGGTGGAAGGGGCGAATTCACCCCTCCACTTT.